Below, one TCR beta chain is given with its context. TCRdb used MiXCR to reprocess the 5' RACE reads, holding one entry per CDR3 protein. Of about 130,000 distinct CDR3 sequences listed, about 17% are singletons. This entry belongs to a study of T-cell memory formation after mild COVID-19. The CDR3 is 15 residues long. V dropped 1 base and J dropped 8 bases, with 12 bases sitting between them. Germline V gene data show CDR1 as SGHTA and CDR2 as FQGTGA. This chain links TRBV7-3 with TRBJ1-6; D is unclear. The sequence came from a man aged 18 to 35 who had mild COVID-19 (a few samples of this study predate the infection). Cell type and time point are not known. Sequenced sample: PBMCs or a T cell subset sorted from them (not recorded which). The CDR3 DNA is TGTGCCAGCAGCTTAAAGCCGGCGGGATATTCACCCCTCCACTTT. Its protein is CASSLKPAGYSPLHF. Full variable domain (outside the CDR3, taken from reference TRBV7-3 and TRBJ1-6): GAGVSQTPSNKVTEKGKYVELRCDPISGHTALYWYRQSLGQGPEFLIYFQGTGAADDSGLPNDRFFAVRPEGSVSTLKIQRTERGDSAVYLCASSLKPAGYSPLHFGNGTRLTVT.